This passage covers 12 T cell receptor beta chains from one sample sequenced in a study of cytomegalovirus exposure and HLA in healthy donors. 60 Vbeta and 13 Jbeta primers were used in PCR. The table came from immunoSEQ multiplex PCR; TCRdb's copy has only in-frame clones and leaves some out. This table has about 130,000 clones, 82% appearing once. Sequencing input: PBMCs. These receptors came from a boy between 2 and 10 years old in good health and CMV-seronegative.

The J gene is TRBJ2-4, the V gene TRBV9, with 7 bases lining up with TRBD1. The CDR3 has 15 residues. The germline V gene has CDR1 SGDLS and CDR2 YYNGEE. The ends lost 5 bases at V and 6 bases at J; junction bases unmatched: 11. DNA of the CDR3: TGTGCCAGCAGTCCCACAGGGGTCAGTTTAAACATTCAGTACTTC. It is translated as CASSPTGVSLNIQYF.

The chain links TRBV5-4 to TRBJ2-1, with a tentative D call TRBD1 (5 bases). CDR3 length equals 11 residues. Germline V gene lookup returns CDR1 SGHNT and CDR2 YYREEE (reference sequence). Trimming shortened V by 2 bases and J by 11 bases, and 8 bases separated the two germline ends. CDR3 DNA: TGTGCCAGCAGCTTAGGGGCAAAGCAGTTCTTC. Its protein is CASSLGAKQFF.

The chain links TRBV6-4 to TRBJ2-3; 7 bases match TRBD2. With 6 bases clipped from V and 3 bases from J, the junction kept 9 bases outside the gene matches. The CDR3 runs to 15 residues. CDR1 and CDR2 (germline): MRHNA, SNTAGT. CDR3 nucleotide sequence: TGTGCCAGCAGCCCTGGGGCGGGGGAAACAGATACGCAGTATTTT. Translated, it gives CASSPGAGETDTQYF.

The rearrangement joins TRBV6-5 to TRBJ1-6; no firm D call. V lost 1 base to trimming and J lost 6 bases, with 13 bases between them. This CDR3 has 16 amino acids. Germline loops: CDR1 MNHEY, CDR2 SVGAGI. In DNA form, the CDR3 reads TGTGCCAGCAGTTACTGGCGGCGAGAGTTTAATTCACCCCTCCACTTT. Translating gives CASSYWRREFNSPLHF.

This rearrangement joins TRBV2 to TRBJ1-6, with TRBD1 identical over 10 bases. This CDR3 is 15 amino acids long. The V and J ends lost 3 bases and 7 bases, in that order; junction bases with no gene match: 3. Germline CDR1 reads SNHLY; CDR2 reads FYNNEI. CDR3 DNA sequence: TGTGCCAGCAGTGATTCGGGACAGGGGAATTCACCCCTCCACTTT. Its protein is CASSDSGQGNSPLHF.

CDR3 coding DNA: TGTGCCAGCAGCTTAGGAGCGGGGGACAGGGTGAGGAATGGCTACACCTTC. This codes for CASSLGAGDRVRNGYTF. The rearrangement links TRBV7-9 to TRBJ1-2, with 9 bases identical to TRBD1. The CDR3 has 17 amino acids. The germline V gene has CDR1 SEHNR and CDR2 FQNEAQ (reference sequence). V shed 1 base, J shed 6 bases, and the junction held 12 bases outside the gene matches.

This sequence joins TRBV2 and TRBJ2-1; D is undetermined. V dropped 8 bases and J dropped 8 bases, with 13 bases sitting between them. The length of the CDR3 is 12 residues. Looked up from germline, CDR1 is SNHLY and CDR2 is FYNNEI. CDR3: CASGLVSDEQFF. The DNA for the CDR3 is TGTGCCAGCGGGCTGGTATCCGATGAGCAGTTCTTC.

The J gene is TRBJ2-1, the V gene TRBV7-9; D is unresolved. V was clipped by 3 bases and J by 4 bases, with 7 bases between them. CDR3 length: 13 amino acids. Germline-derived CDR1 and CDR2 are SEHNR and FQNEAQ (reference sequence). CDR3 nucleotides: TGTGCCAGCAGCTTTTCGACTTACAATGAGCAGTTCTTC. This sequence encodes CASSFSTYNEQFF.

This rearrangement joins TRBV18 to TRBJ2-7; D is perhaps TRBD1 (5 bases). Germline values: CDR1 KGHSH, CDR2 LQKENI. This CDR3 has 14 amino acids. Trimming took 0 bases from V and 0 from J, leaving 6 bases between them. The CDR3 DNA sequence: TGTGCCAGCTCACCACCAGGGGTCTCCTACGAGCAGTACTTC. Amino acid sequence: CASSPPGVSYEQYF.

The rearrangement links TRBV5-5 to TRBJ2-7; 8 nucleotides agree with TRBD1. This CDR3 has 15 residues. V trimming: 1 base; J trimming: 2 bases; junction bases outside the gene matches: 5. The germline CDR1 and CDR2 sequences are SGHKS and YYEKEE (reference sequence). As DNA, the CDR3 is TGTGCCAGCAGCTTGTTCCCCAGGGGGCCCTACGAGCAGTACGTC. Translation: CASSLFPRGPYEQYV.

The chain combines TRBV15 with TRBJ1-5; no reliable D call. V shed 3 bases and J shed 6 bases, with 9 bases lying between them. Germline CDR1 LNHNV, CDR2 YYDKDF (reference sequence). CDR3 length: 13 amino acids. The DNA of the CDR3 is TGTGCCACCAGCAGGGATGAGGGTCAGCCCCAGCATTTT. This translates into CATSRDEGQPQHF.

The J gene is TRBJ2-3, the V gene TRBV19, with D maybe TRBD1 (6 bases). V dropped 4 bases and J dropped 0 bases, with 14 bases sitting between them. This CDR3 is built from 16 residues. Germline V lookup: CDR1 LNHDA, CDR2 SQIVND (reference sequence). CDR3 region: CASSTRGHPSTDTQYF. DNA of the CDR3: TGTGCCAGTAGTACCCGGGGACACCCTAGCACAGATACGCAGTATTTT.